The clone carrying this T cell receptor (beta chain) was seen just once. Its antigen is undetermined. The data belong to a study of OX40 agonist ivuxolimab in advanced cancers. Study details: People who had prior anti-PD-1, anti-PD-L1 or anti-CTLA-4 therapy could take part, and around 40% had some.

CDR1 is MNHNS, CDR2 SASEGT, per germline. V was clipped by 1 base and J by 4 bases, with 13 bases between them. The CDR3 totals 15 residues. TCRdb's table, derived via immunoSEQ multiplex PCR, lists solely in-frame clones and lacks some. The sample lists some 83,000 clones; around 84% were seen once. Study results and limitations: Relative to CD4+ cells, CD8+ T cells on average had more expanded clones.

Material: CD4+ or CD8+ T cells sorted from blood, obtained in a trial of the OX40 agonist ivuxolimab. The sequence was obtained from an adult with an advanced solid tumor such as melanoma, head and neck, liver or kidney cancer. The V and J genes are TRBV6-1 and TRBJ1-1; D perhaps matches TRBD1 (6 bases). CDR3 loop: CASSEGRGFFTEAFF. In nucleotides, the CDR3 is TGTGCCAGCAGTGAAGGGAGGGGGTTTTTCACTGAAGCTTTCTTT.